The rows below give T cell receptor beta chains drawn from one sample of a study of T cells in Graves' hyperthyroidism and ophthalmopathy. One entry per CDR3 protein, called by TCRdb with MiXCR from the multiplex PCR reads. The sample records 250,000 or so distinct CDR3 sequences, just over 14% being singletons. The sample comprised blood. These receptors originate from a woman aged 40 to 50 with Graves' hyperthyroidism that later progressed to Graves' ophthalmopathy. The CDR3 runs from the conserved cysteine through the conserved F or W. The order of the fields is CDR3 protein, CDR3 DNA, D gene, J gene, clone size, V gene. The D gene is left open where the match is weak. Rows may omit the clone size; those that give it use once, few, many or a size class.

CAISESSGPYEQYF	TGTGCCATCAGTGAGTCGAGTGGACCTTACGAGCAGTACTTC	.	TRBJ2-7	many	TRBV10-3
CASSLDRGAGTEAFF	TGTGCCAGCAGCTTAGACAGGGGTGCGGGCACTGAAGCTTTCTTT	TRBD1	TRBJ1-1	.	TRBV7-9
CASRQQGNSNQPQHF	TGTGCCAGCAGACAACAGGGTAATAGCAATCAGCCCCAGCATTTT	.	TRBJ1-5	many	TRBV6-1
CAWLLDGSGANVLTF	TGTGCCTGGCTATTGGATGGGTCTGGGGCCAACGTCCTGACTTTC	.	TRBJ2-6	many	TRBV30
CASSFVRGVTNTEAFF	TGTGCCAGCAGTTTTGTCAGGGGTGTAACGAACACTGAAGCTTTCTTT	.	TRBJ1-1	many	TRBV28
CASRHKTGGSMTGFTEAFF	TGTGCCAGCAGACATAAAACAGGGGGATCCATGACAGGATTCACTGAAGCTTTCTTT	TRBD1	TRBJ1-1	once	TRBV5-7
CASSKTGGASGNSPLHF	TGTGCCAGCAGTAAGACAGGGGGCGCCAGTGGGAATTCACCCCTCCACTTT	TRBD1	TRBJ1-6	many	TRBV2
CASSMKRETGELFF	TGTGCCAGTAGTATGAAGAGGGAGACCGGGGAGCTGTTTTTT	.	TRBJ2-2	many	TRBV19
CASSPLSLAGGGDEQFF	TGTGCCAGCAGTCCTCTCTCCTTAGCGGGCGGGGGCGATGAGCAGTTCTTC	.	TRBJ2-1	many	TRBV27
CASSQAGLGDTQYF	TGCGCCAGCAGCCAAGCTGGGCTCGGAGATACGCAGTATTTT	.	TRBJ2-3	few	TRBV4-1
CASSLDAGVYGYTF	TGCGCCAGCAGCTTGGATGCAGGAGTCTATGGCTACACCTTC	.	TRBJ1-2	once	TRBV5-1
CASSAGGRETQYF	TGTGCCAGCAGTGCGGGGGGGAGGGAGACCCAGTACTTC	TRBD2	TRBJ2-5	many	TRBV2
CASSQRWDEETQYF	TGTGCCAGCAGTCAACGATGGGATGAAGAGACCCAGTACTTC	.	TRBJ2-5	many	TRBV6-2/TRBV6-3
CSVGIQGAFYNEQFF	TGCAGCGTTGGTATACAGGGGGCTTTCTACAATGAGCAGTTCTTC	TRBD1	TRBJ2-1	many	TRBV29-1
CSSRITGELFF	TGCAGCTCTAGGATCACCGGGGAGCTGTTTTTT	.	TRBJ2-2	many	TRBV20-1
CASSPGTVRAETQYF	TGTGCCAGCAGCCCCGGGACAGTGAGAGCGGAGACCCAGTACTTC	TRBD1	TRBJ2-5	many	TRBV11-3
CAWSDAGMENTEAFF	TGTGCCTGGAGTGATGCAGGGATGGAGAACACTGAAGCTTTCTTT	.	TRBJ1-1	many	TRBV30
CASRPTGSGWDTQYF	TGTGCCAGCAGACCGACCGGGAGCGGTTGGGATACGCAGTATTTT	.	TRBJ2-3	many	TRBV11-2
CASSTTGATEAFF	TGCGCCAGCAGCACAACAGGGGCCACTGAAGCTTTCTTT	TRBD1	TRBJ1-1	many	TRBV5-1
CACSTGLGGKLFF	TGTGCCTGTTCTACGGGGTTGGGCGGGAAGCTGTTTTTT	.	TRBJ2-2	few	TRBV6-2/TRBV6-3
CASSPPPTDTQYF	TGTGCCAGCAGTCCCCCCCCCACAGATACGCAGTATTTT	.	TRBJ2-3	many	TRBV28
CSERGGGNEQFF	TGCAGCGAAAGAGGCGGGGGCAATGAGCAGTTCTTC	TRBD2	TRBJ2-1	.	TRBV29-1
CASSQFADHSPLHF	TGTGCCAGCAGCCAATTCGCAGATCATTCACCCCTCCACTTT	.	TRBJ1-6	.	TRBV3-1
CASSRLAYEQYF	TGTGCCAGCAGTAGATTGGCCTACGAGCAGTACTTC	.	TRBJ2-7	many	TRBV28
CASSRTKGMNTEAFF	TGCGCCAGCAGCCGGACTAAAGGAATGAACACTGAAGCTTTCTTT	.	TRBJ1-1	many	TRBV4-1
CSVAGHYYGYTF	TGCAGCGTTGCGGGACACTACTATGGCTACACCTTC	.	TRBJ1-2	many	TRBV29-1
CASSYSWLAGVAEQFF	TGTGCCAGCAGTTACTCCTGGCTAGCGGGAGTAGCTGAGCAGTTCTTC	TRBD2	TRBJ2-1	many	TRBV6-5
CASSLRLAGYEQFF	TGTGCCAGCAGCTTAAGACTAGCGGGGTATGAGCAGTTCTTC	TRBD2	TRBJ2-1	.	TRBV11-2
CASSPGTSGPYEQYF	TGTGCCAGCAGTCCCGGGACTAGCGGGCCGTACGAGCAGTACTTC	TRBD2	TRBJ2-7	few	TRBV6-1
CASSPRGANYNEQFF	TGTGCCAGCAGCCCCCGGGGGGCCAACTACAATGAGCAGTTCTTC	.	TRBJ2-1	.	TRBV7-3
CASSSVGAFHTDTQYF	TGTGCCAGCAGCTCCGTGGGGGCTTTCCACACAGATACGCAGTATTTT	.	TRBJ2-3	.	TRBV11-3
CASSLDRGPSPNEQFF	TGTGCCAGCAGCTTAGACCGAGGGCCTTCTCCCAATGAGCAGTTCTTC	.	TRBJ2-1	many	TRBV7-9
CASSEAPSSYNEQFF	TGTGCCAGCAGTGAAGCGCCAAGCTCCTACAATGAGCAGTTCTTC	.	TRBJ2-1	.	TRBV2
CASSHRGGMNTEAFF	TGTGCCAGCAGCCACCGGGGTGGGATGAACACTGAAGCTTTCTTT	.	TRBJ1-1	many	TRBV19
CASSSDSGGGTQYF	TGTGCCAGCAGTTCTGATAGCGGGGGGGGGACCCAGTACTTC	TRBD2	TRBJ2-5	few	TRBV7-6
CASSLQGASSKNIQYF	TGTGCCAGCAGTTTACAGGGGGCGTCGTCCAAAAACATTCAGTACTTC	TRBD1	TRBJ2-4	few	TRBV28